This is a list of T cell receptor beta chains from one sample in a study of CD4 T cells in relation to SARS-CoV-2 and coronaviruses. These TCRs are of unknown antigen specificity. Data came from immunoSEQ multiplex PCR; TCRdb stores just in-frame clones and leaves some out. The data hold 25,000 to 35,000 clones, with approximately 80% observed a single time. The sequencing sample was made of CD4+ T cells from PBMCs, cultured in vitro. These receptors came from a human donor in good health. Both conserved end residues are part of each CDR3. A D gene is named only where the DNA matches it firmly. The size entry is marked missing in some rows and otherwise reads once, few, many or a size class.

J	V	D	size	CDR3	DNA
TRBJ1-3	TRBV12-3/TRBV12-4	.	.	CASGRLGNTIYF	TGTGCCAGCGGCCGCCTGGGAAACACCATATATTTT
TRBJ2-2	TRBV29-1	TRBD1	.	CSATGGGELFF	TGCAGCGCGACAGGGGGCGGGGAGCTGTTTTTT
TRBJ1-3	TRBV4-3	TRBD1	.	CASSQDLTGSYSGNTIYF	TGCGCCAGCAGCCAAGATTTGACAGGGAGCTACTCTGGAAACACCATATATTTT
TRBJ2-4	TRBV6-5	.	once	CASSYSPTRGTVQYF	TGTGCCAGCAGTTACTCGCCCACTCGGGGGACGGTTCAGTACTTC
TRBJ2-7	TRBV27	TRBD2	.	CASSLWTGGSSYEQYF	TGTGCCAGCAGTTTATGGACGGGGGGGAGCTCCTACGAGCAGTACTTC
TRBJ2-2	TRBV3-1/TRBV3-2	TRBD2	few	CASSRGLAGGPGTGELFF	TGTGCCAGCAGCCGGGGACTAGCGGGAGGGCCGGGCACCGGGGAGCTGTTTTTT
TRBJ2-7	TRBV10-3	.	few	CAITGTSSYEQYF	TGTGCCATCACCGGGACATCCTCCTACGAGCAGTACTTC
TRBJ2-7	TRBV30	.	.	CAWSVRGSSYEQYF	TGTGCCTGGAGTGTTCGCGGGTCCTCCTACGAGCAGTACTTC
TRBJ2-1	TRBV11-2	.	.	CASRSTPDVRNEQFF	TGTGCCAGCAGATCAACCCCGGACGTTAGGAATGAGCAGTTCTTC
TRBJ1-6	TRBV19	.	.	CASSGWVAQSSNSPLHF	TGTGCCAGTAGTGGCTGGGTAGCCCAGTCCTCTAATTCACCCCTCCACTTT
TRBJ1-4	TRBV2	TRBD1	.	CASREQGLPNEKLFF	TGTGCCAGCAGGGAACAGGGGTTACCTAATGAAAAACTGTTTTTT